This entry is about one T cell receptor (beta chain). Its matching antigen is unknown. This specimen comes from a study of post-analysis software for immune sequencing data. Overall study: The study covered relapsing-remitting, secondary progressive and progressive-relapsing courses of multiple sclerosis.

TCR beta libraries were prepared from cDNA with unique molecular identifiers. In TCRdb, the PCR reads were re-called with MiXCR into one record per CDR3 protein. The data hold hundreds of thousands of distinct CDR3 sequences, with approximately 30% observed a single time. Between the trimmed V and J ends, which lost 2 bases and 6 bases, there was a span of 18 bases. The CDR3 consists of 16 residues. The germline V gene has CDR1 SGHRS and CDR2 YFSETQ. Broader study findings: The study found TRBV5-6, TRBV5-1 and TRBV20-1 among five TRBV segments more frequent in patients than controls. The authors found that F measure strongly co-clustered same-batch samples. Among multiple sclerosis patients, normalized Chao1 diversity was significantly below that of controls.

This chain links TRBV5-1 with TRBJ2-1, with unresolved D. The TCR sequence derives from a girl aged 5 to 17 with multiple sclerosis. The specimen sequenced was blood. The CDR3 loop is CASSFQERTRFNEQFF. CDR3 coding DNA: TGCGCCAGCAGCTTCCAAGAAAGGACCCGATTCAATGAGCAGTTCTTC.